One T cell receptor (beta chain) is described in this entry. Its target is unknown. It was with 60 Vbeta and 13 Jbeta primers that the PCR ran. In the authors' workflow: Later work found 80 million to 85 million unique TCR beta chains, with some 11 million shared. The table came from immunoSEQ multiplex PCR; TCRdb's copy has only in-frame clones and leaves some out. V and J calls and clone size are those listed in that table; D and trimming were worked out from the DNA. This table holds 110,000 to 150,000 clones, 70% to 85% found once. The germline CDR1 and CDR2 sequences are SGHVS and FQNEAQ. The ends were cut back, 4 bases at V and 3 bases at J, with 10 bases in the middle. The CDR3 loop spans 13 amino acids. The sample comes from a study of cytomegalovirus exposure and HLA in healthy donors. Study-wide findings and caveats: Earlier analysis looked at TCR beta V segments, and most were productive about 87% or about 30% of the time.

Sequencing used PBMCs. V gene TRBV7-8 combines with J gene TRBJ2-7; D is possibly TRBD2 (5 bases). This sequence was found in a man aged 35-49 years in good health and CMV-seropositive. CDR3 DNA sequence: TGTGCCAGCAGCTCCGAAACTAGCTACGAGCAGTACTTC. Residues: CASSSETSYEQYF.